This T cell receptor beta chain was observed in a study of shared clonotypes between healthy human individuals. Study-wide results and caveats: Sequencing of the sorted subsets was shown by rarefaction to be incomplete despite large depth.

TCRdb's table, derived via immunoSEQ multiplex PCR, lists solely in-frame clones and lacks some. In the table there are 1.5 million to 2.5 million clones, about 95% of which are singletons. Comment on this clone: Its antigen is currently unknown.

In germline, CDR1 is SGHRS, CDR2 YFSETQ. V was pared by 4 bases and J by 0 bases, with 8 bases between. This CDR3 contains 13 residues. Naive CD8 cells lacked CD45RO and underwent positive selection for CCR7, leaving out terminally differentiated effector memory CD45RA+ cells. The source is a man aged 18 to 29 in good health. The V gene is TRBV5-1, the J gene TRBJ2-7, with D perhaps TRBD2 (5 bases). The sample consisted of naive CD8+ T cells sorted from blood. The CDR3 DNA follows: TGCGCCAGCAGCGGGGAGAGCTCCTACGAGCAGTACTTC. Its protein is CASSGESSYEQYF.